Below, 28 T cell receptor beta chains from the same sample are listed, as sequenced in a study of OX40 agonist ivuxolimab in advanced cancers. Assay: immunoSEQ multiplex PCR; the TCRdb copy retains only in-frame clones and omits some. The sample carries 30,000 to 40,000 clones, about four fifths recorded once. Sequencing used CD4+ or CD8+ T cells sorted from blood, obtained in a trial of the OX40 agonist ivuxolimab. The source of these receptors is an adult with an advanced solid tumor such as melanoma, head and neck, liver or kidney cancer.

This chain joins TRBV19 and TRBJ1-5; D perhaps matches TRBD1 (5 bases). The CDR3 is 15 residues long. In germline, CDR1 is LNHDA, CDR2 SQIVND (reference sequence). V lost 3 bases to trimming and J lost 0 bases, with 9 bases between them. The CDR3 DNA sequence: TGTGCCAGTAGTATTGGGGGGTTTAGCAATCAGCCCCAGCATTTT. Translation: CASSIGGFSNQPQHF.

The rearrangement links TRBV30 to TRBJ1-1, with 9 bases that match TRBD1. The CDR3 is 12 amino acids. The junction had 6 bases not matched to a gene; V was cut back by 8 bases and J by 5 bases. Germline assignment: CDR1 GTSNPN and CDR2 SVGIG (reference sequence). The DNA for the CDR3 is TGTGCCGAATACAGGGGGCAAACTGAAGCTTTCTTT. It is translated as CAEYRGQTEAFF.

CDR3 protein: CASSLAGEEWETQYF. Written as DNA, the CDR3 is TGCGCCAGCAGCTTAGCGGGAGAGGAATGGGAGACCCAGTACTTC. This sequence joins TRBV5-1 and TRBJ2-5, with TRBD2 matching over 8 bases. From germline, CDR1 is SGHRS and CDR2 YFSETQ. Trimming took 2 bases from V and 5 from J; bases not matched to a gene: 8. CDR3 length equals 15 residues.

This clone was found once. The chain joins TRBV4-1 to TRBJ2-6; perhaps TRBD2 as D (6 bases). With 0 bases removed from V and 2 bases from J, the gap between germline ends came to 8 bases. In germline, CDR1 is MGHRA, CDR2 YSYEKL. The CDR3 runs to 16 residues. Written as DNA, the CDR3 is TGCGCCAGCAGCCAAGATTCGGGGGCTGGGGCCAACGTCCTGACTTTC. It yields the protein CASSQDSGAGANVLTF.

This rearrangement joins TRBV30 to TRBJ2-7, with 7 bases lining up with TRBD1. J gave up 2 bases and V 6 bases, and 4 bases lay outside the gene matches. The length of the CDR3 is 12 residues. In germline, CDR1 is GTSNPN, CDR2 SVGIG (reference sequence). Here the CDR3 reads CACRDRAYEQYF. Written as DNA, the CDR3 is TGTGCCTGTAGGGACAGAGCCTACGAGCAGTACTTC.

The CDR3 sequence: CASTSGRGDDTQYF. As DNA, the CDR3 is TGTGCCAGCACATCCGGGAGGGGGGATGATACGCAGTATTTT. The chain couples TRBV6-5 to TRBJ2-3; TRBD2 agrees at 8 bases. This CDR3 has 14 residues. CDR1 and CDR2 from the germline V gene are MNHEY and SVGAGI. V shed 7 bases and J 6 bases; nucleotides not matched to a gene: 9.

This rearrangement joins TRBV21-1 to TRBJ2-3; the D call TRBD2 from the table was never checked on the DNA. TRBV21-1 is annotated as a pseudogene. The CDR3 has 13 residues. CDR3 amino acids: CASSPSGKHTQYF. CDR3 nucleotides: TGTGCCAGCAGCCCTAGCGGGAAGCATACGCAGTATTTT.

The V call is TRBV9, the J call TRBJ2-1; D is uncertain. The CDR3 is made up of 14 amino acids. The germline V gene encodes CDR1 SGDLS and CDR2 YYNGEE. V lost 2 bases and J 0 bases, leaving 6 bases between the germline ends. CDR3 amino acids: CASSVQDSYNEQFF. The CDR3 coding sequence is TGTGCCAGCAGCGTCCAGGACTCCTACAATGAGCAGTTCTTC.

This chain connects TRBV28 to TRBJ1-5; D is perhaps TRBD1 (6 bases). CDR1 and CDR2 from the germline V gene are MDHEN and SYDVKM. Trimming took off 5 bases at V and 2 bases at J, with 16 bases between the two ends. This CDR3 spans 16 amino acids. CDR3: CASSEERGIGNQPQHF. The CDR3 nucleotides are TGTGCCAGCAGTGAGGAGAGGGGGATTGGCAATCAGCCCCAGCATTTT.

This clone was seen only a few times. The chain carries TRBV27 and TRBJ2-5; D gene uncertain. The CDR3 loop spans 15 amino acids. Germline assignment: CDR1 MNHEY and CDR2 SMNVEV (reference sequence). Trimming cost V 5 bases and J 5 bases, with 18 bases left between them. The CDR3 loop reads CASSPTPLRWETQYF. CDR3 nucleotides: TGTGCCAGCAGTCCCACCCCCCTCCGGTGGGAGACCCAGTACTTC.

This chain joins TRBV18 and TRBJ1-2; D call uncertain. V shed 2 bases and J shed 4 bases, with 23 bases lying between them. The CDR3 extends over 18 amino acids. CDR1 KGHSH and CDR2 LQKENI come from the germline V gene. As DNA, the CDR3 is TGTGCCAGCTCACCAGTCCCCCCGCAGAATACTATGAGCTATGGCTACACCTTC. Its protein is CASSPVPPQNTMSYGYTF.

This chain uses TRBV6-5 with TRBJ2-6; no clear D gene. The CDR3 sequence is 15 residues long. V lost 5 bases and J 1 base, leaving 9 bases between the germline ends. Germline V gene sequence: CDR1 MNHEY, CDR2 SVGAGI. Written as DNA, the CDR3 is TGTGCCAGCAGTCCTGGGTGGTCTGGGGCCAACGTCCTGACTTTC. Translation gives CASSPGWSGANVLTF.

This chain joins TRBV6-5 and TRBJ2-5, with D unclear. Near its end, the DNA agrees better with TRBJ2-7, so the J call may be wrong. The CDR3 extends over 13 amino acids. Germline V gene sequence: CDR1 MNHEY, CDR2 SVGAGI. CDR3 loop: CASSYSIQFEQYF. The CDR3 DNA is TGTGCCAGCAGTTACTCGATACAGTTCGAGCAGTACTTC.

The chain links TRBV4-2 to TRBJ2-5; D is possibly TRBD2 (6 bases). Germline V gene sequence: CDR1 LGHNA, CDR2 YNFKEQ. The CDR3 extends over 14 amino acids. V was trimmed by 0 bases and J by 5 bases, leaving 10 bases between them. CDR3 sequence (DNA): TGTGCCAGCAGCCAAGATCTAGCGTGGGAGACCCAGTACTTC. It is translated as CASSQDLAWETQYF.

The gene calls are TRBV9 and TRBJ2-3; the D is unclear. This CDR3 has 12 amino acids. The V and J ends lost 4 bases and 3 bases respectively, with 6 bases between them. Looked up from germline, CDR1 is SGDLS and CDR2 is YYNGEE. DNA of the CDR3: TGTGCCAGCAGCCCATTTACAGATACGCAGTATTTT. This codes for CASSPFTDTQYF.

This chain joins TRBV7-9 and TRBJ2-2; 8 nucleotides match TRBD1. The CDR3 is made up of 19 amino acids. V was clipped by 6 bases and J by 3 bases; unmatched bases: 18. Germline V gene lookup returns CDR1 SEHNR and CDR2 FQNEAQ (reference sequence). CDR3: CASSQEEGRGRYHTGELFF. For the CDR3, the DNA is TGTGCCAGCAGTCAAGAAGAGGGCAGGGGGCGGTATCACACCGGGGAGCTGTTTTTT.

As DNA, the CDR3 is TGTGCCAGCAGCCGGGGAGAGGGGGAATCATGCTATGGCTACACCTTC. Protein sequence: CASSRGEGESCYGYTF. This chain links TRBV5-7 with TRBJ1-2, with a weak D call TRBD1 (6 bases). TRBV5-7 is an ORF; its function is uncertain. Trimming shortened V by 4 bases and J by 4 bases, and 20 bases separated the two germline ends. CDR3 size: 16 residues.

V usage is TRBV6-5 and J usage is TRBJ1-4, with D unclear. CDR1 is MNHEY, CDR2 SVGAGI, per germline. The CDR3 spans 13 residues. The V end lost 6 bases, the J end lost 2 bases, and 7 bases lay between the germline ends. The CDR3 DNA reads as TGTGCCAGCAGGCTGGCGACTAATGAAAAACTGTTTTTT. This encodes CASRLATNEKLFF.

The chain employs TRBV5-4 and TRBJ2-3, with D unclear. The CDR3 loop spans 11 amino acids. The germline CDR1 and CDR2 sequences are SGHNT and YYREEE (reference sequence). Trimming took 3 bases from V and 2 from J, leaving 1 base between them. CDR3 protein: CASSSTDTQYF. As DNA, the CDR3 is TGTGCCAGCAGCTCCACAGATACGCAGTATTTT.

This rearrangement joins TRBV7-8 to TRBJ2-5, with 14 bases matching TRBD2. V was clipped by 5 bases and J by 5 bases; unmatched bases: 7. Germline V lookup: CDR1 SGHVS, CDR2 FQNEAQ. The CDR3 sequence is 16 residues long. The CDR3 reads CASSLGTSGGRETQYF. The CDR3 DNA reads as TGTGCCAGCAGCCTTGGGACTAGCGGGGGCCGGGAGACCCAGTACTTC.

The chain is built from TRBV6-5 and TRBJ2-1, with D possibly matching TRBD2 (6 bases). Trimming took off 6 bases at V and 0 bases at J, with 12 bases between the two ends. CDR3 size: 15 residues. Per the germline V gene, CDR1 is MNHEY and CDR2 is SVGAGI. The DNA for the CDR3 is TGTGCCAGCAGCCAAGCGGAGGGCTCCTACAATGAGCAGTTCTTC. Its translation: CASSQAEGSYNEQFF.

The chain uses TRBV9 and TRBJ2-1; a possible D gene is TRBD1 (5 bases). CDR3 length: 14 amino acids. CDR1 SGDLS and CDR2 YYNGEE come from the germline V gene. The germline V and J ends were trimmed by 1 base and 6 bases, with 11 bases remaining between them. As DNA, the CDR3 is TGTGCCAGCAGCGTACAGGGTAAGGCCAATGAGCAGTTCTTC. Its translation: CASSVQGKANEQFF.

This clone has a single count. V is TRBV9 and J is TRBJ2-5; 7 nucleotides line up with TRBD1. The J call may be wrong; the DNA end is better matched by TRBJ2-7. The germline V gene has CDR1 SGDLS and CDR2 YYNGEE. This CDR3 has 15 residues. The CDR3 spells CASSVAVGGNYEQYF. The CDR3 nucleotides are TGTGCCAGCAGCGTAGCTGTAGGGGGCAATTACGAGCAGTACTTC.

The CDR3 region has the DNA TGTGCCAGCAGTTACTTCACAGATACGCAGTATTTT. Translating gives CASSYFTDTQYF. The chain carries TRBV6-6 and TRBJ2-3, with no clear D. V was shortened by 1 base and J by 2 bases, with 1 base between the two germline ends. The CDR3 is 12 amino acids. Germline CDR1 reads MNHNY; CDR2 reads SVGAGI (reference sequence).

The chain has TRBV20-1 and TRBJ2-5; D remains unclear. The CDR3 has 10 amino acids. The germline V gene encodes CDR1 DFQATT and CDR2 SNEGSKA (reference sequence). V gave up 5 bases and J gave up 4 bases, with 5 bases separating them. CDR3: CSAAGETQYF. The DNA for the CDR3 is TGCAGTGCTGCTGGAGAGACCCAGTACTTC.

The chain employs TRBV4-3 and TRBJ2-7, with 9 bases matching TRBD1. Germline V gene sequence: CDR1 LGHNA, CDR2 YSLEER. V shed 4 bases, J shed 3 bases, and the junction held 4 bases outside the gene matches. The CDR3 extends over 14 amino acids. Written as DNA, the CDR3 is TGCGCCAGCAGCCCGGGACAGGGCGGCTACGAGCAGTACTTC. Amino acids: CASSPGQGGYEQYF.

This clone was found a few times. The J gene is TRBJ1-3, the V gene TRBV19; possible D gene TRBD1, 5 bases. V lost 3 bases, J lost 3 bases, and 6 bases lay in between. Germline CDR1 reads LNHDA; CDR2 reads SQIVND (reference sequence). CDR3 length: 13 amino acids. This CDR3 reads CASSMGRGNTIYF. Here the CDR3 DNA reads TGTGCCAGTAGTATGGGGCGTGGAAACACCATATATTTT.

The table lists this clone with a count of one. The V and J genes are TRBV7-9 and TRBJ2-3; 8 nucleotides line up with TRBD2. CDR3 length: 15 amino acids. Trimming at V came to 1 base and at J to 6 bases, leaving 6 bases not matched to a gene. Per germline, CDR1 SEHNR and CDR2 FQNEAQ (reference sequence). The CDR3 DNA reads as TGTGCCAGCAGCTTAGGCGGGGGGCGACGGGATACGCAGTATTTT. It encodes CASSLGGGRRDTQYF.